What follows is one T cell receptor beta chain and its context. Its target is unknown. The source of the sample is a study of Ad26.COV2.S vaccination and SARS-CoV-2 variants. Sample treatment: 15 to 20 received Ad26.COV2.S at low or high dose, single or two shots; 5 received placebo; per-sample allocation not given. Specimens were obtained on day 63 following the first vaccine or placebo injection. General study findings and limits: It was reported that spike-specific CD8+ and CD4+ T cell responses were substantially broad after vaccination. Vaccinees displayed broader spike-specific TCR repertoires than placebo recipients.

Produced via immunoSEQ multiplex PCR; TCRdb's table is partial and in-frame only. This sample has some 410,000 clones, with about 90% found just once. The sequence was collected from a person aged 18-65 years who received the Ad26.COV2.S COVID-19 vaccine or a placebo. The specimen comprised peripheral blood, sampled in a trial of Ad26.COV2.S vaccine versus placebo.

CDR3 DNA sequence: TGTGCCAGCAGTTTATACGGCCACCAAGAGACCCAGTACTTC. It is translated as CASSLYGHQETQYF. This rearrangement joins TRBV27 to TRBJ2-5; no definite D call. Germline V CDR1 and CDR2: MNHEY, SMNVEV (reference sequence). V was clipped by 1 base and J by 0 bases, with 6 bases between them. CDR3 size: 14 residues.